A single sample gave rise to the 15 T cell receptor beta chains below, sequenced in a study of T cell responses to AZD1222 COVID-19 vaccine (dated by TCRdb to the early 2020s). The library was prepared using the immunoSEQ multiplex PCR assay. TCRdb limited this immuneACCESS table to in-frame rearrangements with V and J called. A share of clones is missing; checked studies link under half to unresolved V genes, and the rest is unexplained. This sample has about 110,000 clones in its table, and around 90% of those were observed once. Of the sample, approximately 15% is held by the ten largest clones. The sample's time point, from its label and the paper: about 28 days (+/-7) after the second vaccine dose. This specimen consisted of peripheral blood, obtained 28 days after the second AZD1222 dose. The receptors originated from an adult who received the AZD1222 COVID-19 vaccine.

The CDR3 bases are TGTGCCAGCAGCCCGGGGACCGATCGAAAAGCTTTCTTT. Protein product: CASSPGTDRKAFF. V usage is TRBV11-3 and J usage is TRBJ1-1, with a weak D call TRBD1 (5 bases). CDR3 length: 13 residues. Trimming left V 5 bases short and J 9 bases short, with 16 bases between. CDR1 SGHNT and CDR2 YENEEA come from the germline V gene.

V is TRBV3-1 (or the pseudogene TRBV3-2) and J is TRBJ2-3; D is perhaps TRBD2 (6 bases). V was cut by 0 bases and J by 9 bases, with 16 bases left in between. Germline CDR1 is LGHDT and CDR2 is YNNKEL (reference sequence). There are 15 residues in the CDR3. The CDR3 reads CASSQDAVAGRTQYF. CDR3 DNA: TGTGCCAGCAGCCAAGATGCGGTGGCGGGGCGAACGCAGTATTTT.

The V call is TRBV5-1, the J call TRBJ1-2; TRBD1 aligns across 11 bases. This CDR3 is built from 15 residues. Trimming cost V 4 bases and J 6 bases; bases outside gene matches: 8. Germline CDR1 reads SGHRS; CDR2 reads YFSETQ. CDR3 residues: CASSPQPDRGHGYTF. The CDR3, as DNA: TGCGCCAGCAGCCCACAGCCGGACAGGGGGCATGGCTACACCTTC.

The chain recombines TRBV24-1 with TRBJ1-1; 10 positions agree with TRBD1. With V trimmed by 4 bases and J by 4 bases, 5 bases remained unmatched. The CDR3 runs to 15 residues. CDR1 is KGHDR, CDR2 SFDVKD, per germline. CDR3 coding DNA: TGTGCCACCAGTGAAGCCGGGACAGGGGTCACTGAAGCTTTCTTT. This translates into CATSEAGTGVTEAFF.

CDR3 amino acids: CASSSGTGGNQPQHF. The CDR3 DNA reads TGTGCCAGCAGCTCCGGGACAGGGGGCAATCAGCCCCAGCATTTT. V and J are TRBV7-9 and TRBJ1-5; TRBD1 aligns across 10 bases. The V segment lost 4 bases and the J segment 2 bases; nucleotides outside the gene matches: 2. The CDR3 totals 15 residues. CDR1 is SEHNR and CDR2 is FQNEAQ in the germline V gene (reference sequence).

The chain combines TRBV5-6 with TRBJ1-5; a possible D gene is TRBD1 (5 bases). The CDR3 is 15 amino acids. Germline assignment: CDR1 SGHDT and CDR2 YYEEEE. Trimming took off 4 bases at V and 3 bases at J, with 14 bases between the two ends. The CDR3 nucleotides read TGTGCCAGCAGCCGGAGGGACGCAAACAATCAGCCCCAGCATTTT. Translation: CASSRRDANNQPQHF.

The CDR3 DNA sequence: TGTGCCAGCAGCTTGAGGGGATCCTATGGCTACACCTTC. Amino acid sequence: CASSLRGSYGYTF. The chain uses TRBV5-6 and TRBJ1-2, with a tentative D call TRBD1 (5 bases). CDR3 length: 13 residues. The germline CDR1 and CDR2 sequences are SGHDT and YYEEEE. V lost 1 base to trimming and J lost 4 bases, with 8 bases between them.

This clone occurred once. The chain joins TRBV9 to TRBJ2-3, with 7 bases identical to TRBD2. The V gene end was trimmed by 3 bases and the J gene end by 7 bases; junction bases not matched to a gene: 5. The CDR3 loop spans 13 amino acids. From germline, CDR1 is SGDLS and CDR2 YYNGEE. The CDR3 protein is CASSGQRGNTQYF. In DNA, the CDR3 is TGTGCCAGCAGCGGACAGCGGGGCAATACGCAGTATTTT.

The rearrangement joins TRBV29-1 to TRBJ2-4; tentative D call: TRBD2 (6 bases). V lost 6 bases and J 8 bases, leaving 11 bases between the germline ends. The CDR3 extends over 11 amino acids. Germline assignment: CDR1 SQVTM and CDR2 ANQGSEA. CDR3: CSVRRDDIQYF. CDR3 nucleotide sequence: TGCAGCGTGAGGCGGGATGACATTCAGTACTTC.

The V call is TRBV5-1, the J call TRBJ1-1; no clear D. The V end lost 4 bases, the J end lost 0 bases, and 10 bases lay between the germline ends. From germline, CDR1 is SGHRS and CDR2 YFSETQ. The CDR3 has 14 amino acids. The CDR3 DNA sequence: TGCGCCAGCAGCCCGAAATGGATGAACACTGAAGCTTTCTTT. Translating gives CASSPKWMNTEAFF.

The rearrangement uses TRBV11-2 and TRBJ2-7; the D gene is possibly TRBD2 (5 bases). The V end lost 5 bases, the J end lost 1 base, and 12 bases lay between the germline ends. The germline CDR1 and CDR2 sequences are SGHAT and FQNNGV. CDR3 length: 14 amino acids. The CDR3 coding sequence is TGTGCCAGCAGCCCCCCCGCGGGTTCCTACGAGCAGTACTTC. Amino acid sequence: CASSPPAGSYEQYF.

The chain is built from TRBV19 and TRBJ2-5; 8 nucleotides agree with TRBD1. Unmatched junction bases numbered 5, after V lost 3 bases and J lost 5 bases. Germline CDR1 is LNHDA and CDR2 is SQIVND (reference sequence). The CDR3 spans 14 residues. The CDR3 sequence: CASSIRGLRETQYF. CDR3 bases: TGTGCCAGTAGTATCAGGGGGCTGAGGGAGACCCAGTACTTC.

In nucleotides, the CDR3 is TGTGCCATCAGTCCGACAGGGGGCGCAAATGAAAAACTGTTTTTT. Amino acid sequence: CAISPTGGANEKLFF. The chain has TRBV10-3 and TRBJ1-4; TRBD1 matches at 10 bases. Trimming cost V 5 bases and J 5 bases; bases outside gene matches: 5. The CDR3 has 15 amino acids. Germline V CDR1 and CDR2: ENHRY, SYGVKD.

The J gene is TRBJ1-6, the V gene TRBV7-9; TRBD1 agrees at 9 bases. The CDR3 length is 14 residues. The V gene's germline CDR1 is SEHNR and CDR2 FQNEAQ (reference sequence). V shed 4 bases and J 7 bases; nucleotides not matched to a gene: 2. Here the CDR3 reads CASSWTGENSPLHF. For the CDR3, the DNA is TGTGCCAGCAGCTGGACAGGGGAAAATTCACCCCTCCACTTT.

The chain is built from TRBV7-3 and TRBJ1-2, with D possibly being TRBD1 (5 bases). V was pared by 2 bases and J by 3 bases, with 7 bases between. The CDR3 has 13 amino acids. Germline V lookup: CDR1 SGHTA, CDR2 FQGTGA. DNA of the CDR3: TGTGCCAGCAGCTTACAACAGGACTATGGCTACACCTTC. Its translation: CASSLQQDYGYTF.